Listed below are T cell receptor beta chains from one sample, sequenced in a study of early T cells in non-severe SARS-CoV-2 infection. In TCRdb, the 5' RACE reads were re-called with MiXCR into one record per CDR3 protein. The repertoire holds about 120,000 distinct CDR3 sequences, with 10% to 15% as singletons. The material was whole blood, obtained at baseline. These receptors all stem from an adult who was a healthcare worker with PCR-confirmed SARS-CoV-2 infection or an uninfected control (not recorded which). Each CDR3 is given with its conserved first and last residue.

j_gene: TRBJ2-2; v_gene: TRBV19; CDR3aa: CASRRVDTGELFF
j_gene: TRBJ1-3; v_gene: TRBV4-1; CDR3aa: CASSRTSGFSGNTIYF
j_gene: TRBJ2-5; v_gene: TRBV6-5; CDR3aa: CASRAGTYQETQYF
j_gene: TRBJ1-3; v_gene: TRBV3-1; CDR3aa: CASSHAGSSGNTIYF
j_gene: TRBJ2-7; v_gene: TRBV6-6; CDR3aa: CASSPNMGGTVRRTNSPPYEQYF
j_gene: TRBJ2-3; v_gene: TRBV20-1; CDR3aa: CSAKDRWTDTQYF
j_gene: TRBJ1-6; v_gene: TRBV15; CDR3aa: CATSSGGTLHF
j_gene: TRBJ2-5; v_gene: TRBV5-1; CDR3aa: CASSYLPQETQYF
j_gene: TRBJ2-7; v_gene: TRBV29-1; CDR3aa: CSVRTGRSYEQYF
j_gene: TRBJ2-2; v_gene: TRBV12-3/TRBV12-4; CDR3aa: CASSSRRLGELFF
j_gene: TRBJ2-5; v_gene: TRBV14; CDR3aa: CASSPRDSREETQYF
j_gene: TRBJ2-1; v_gene: TRBV7-9; CDR3aa: CASSLDVTPNEQFF
j_gene: TRBJ2-4; v_gene: TRBV27; CDR3aa: CASSPLRALAKNIQYF
j_gene: TRBJ1-2; v_gene: TRBV6-6; CDR3aa: CAVKRDITYGYTF
j_gene: TRBJ1-2; v_gene: TRBV20-1; CDR3aa: CSARTQLNYGYTF
j_gene: TRBJ1-4; v_gene: TRBV27; CDR3aa: CASSPRTGRNEKLFF
j_gene: TRBJ2-1; v_gene: TRBV29-1; CDR3aa: CSGGTVYNEQFF
j_gene: TRBJ2-3; v_gene: TRBV11-2; CDR3aa: CASSSISGGIADTQYF
j_gene: TRBJ2-6; v_gene: TRBV4-1; CDR3aa: CASSLIPGGGSGANVLTF
j_gene: TRBJ2-7; v_gene: TRBV10-3; CDR3aa: CAISETGGDEQYF
j_gene: TRBJ2-2; v_gene: TRBV20-1; CDR3aa: CSASPKGRFTGELFF
j_gene: TRBJ1-1; v_gene: TRBV5-1; CDR3aa: CASSQGEEGTEAFF
j_gene: TRBJ2-3; v_gene: TRBV7-3; CDR3aa: CASSYLRGKGDTQYF
j_gene: TRBJ2-2; v_gene: TRBV27; CDR3aa: CASSLEGLYTGELFF
j_gene: TRBJ1-1; v_gene: TRBV20-1; CDR3aa: CSAKEDTEAFF
j_gene: TRBJ1-4; v_gene: TRBV6-6; CDR3aa: CASSYSYGMAEKFF
j_gene: TRBJ1-2; v_gene: TRBV19; CDR3aa: CASSHRAWAEPNYGYTF
j_gene: TRBJ1-1; v_gene: TRBV29-1; CDR3aa: CSVEDPGTEAFF
j_gene: TRBJ2-4; v_gene: TRBV5-1; CDR3aa: CASSITGMVKNIQYF
j_gene: TRBJ2-1; v_gene: TRBV29-1; CDR3aa: CSVVGRVADNEQFF
j_gene: TRBJ1-1; v_gene: TRBV18; CDR3aa: CASSLRTGLDTEAFF
j_gene: TRBJ2-7; v_gene: TRBV7-9; CDR3aa: CASSRSDYEQYF
j_gene: TRBJ1-1; v_gene: TRBV18; CDR3aa: CASSLQGDGDEAFF
j_gene: TRBJ2-5; v_gene: TRBV12-3/TRBV12-4; CDR3aa: CASRPGTSGQETQYF
j_gene: TRBJ1-2; v_gene: TRBV5-4; CDR3aa: CASSRDRYGYTF
j_gene: TRBJ1-2; v_gene: TRBV10-2; CDR3aa: CASGTSSGYTF
j_gene: TRBJ2-7; v_gene: TRBV5-1; CDR3aa: CASALTGSYEQYF
j_gene: TRBJ2-7; v_gene: TRBV6-5; CDR3aa: CASSYGTSATYEQYF
j_gene: TRBJ1-2; v_gene: TRBV27; CDR3aa: CASSFSGPVYGYTF
j_gene: TRBJ1-1; v_gene: TRBV2; CDR3aa: CASRPTVGAFF
j_gene: TRBJ2-1; v_gene: TRBV2; CDR3aa: CASSVFSYNEQFF
j_gene: TRBJ2-7; v_gene: TRBV5-1; CDR3aa: CASSHDRTGEQYF
j_gene: TRBJ2-5; v_gene: TRBV4-1; CDR3aa: CASSQAPHPRETQYF
j_gene: TRBJ1-1; v_gene: TRBV7-9; CDR3aa: CASSLEGGVTEAFF
j_gene: TRBJ2-2; v_gene: TRBV9; CDR3aa: CASSVVGNTGELFF
j_gene: TRBJ2-1; v_gene: TRBV3-1; CDR3aa: CASSQDVGLGTYNEQFF
j_gene: TRBJ2-1; v_gene: TRBV20-1; CDR3aa: CSAKRGYNEQFF
j_gene: TRBJ2-1; v_gene: TRBV24-1; CDR3aa: CATSDDTSGGPNEQFF
j_gene: TRBJ1-1; v_gene: TRBV7-2; CDR3aa: CASSLGGQGNTEAFF
j_gene: TRBJ2-7; v_gene: TRBV20-1; CDR3aa: CSARVRAEQYF
j_gene: TRBJ2-3; v_gene: TRBV7-9; CDR3aa: CASSLATASTDTQYF
j_gene: TRBJ2-4; v_gene: TRBV24-1; CDR3aa: CATSDGRENIQYF
j_gene: TRBJ2-3; v_gene: TRBV18; CDR3aa: CAGSPFAGGVVDTQYF